These T cell receptor beta chains were read from a single sample in a study of blood T cells in healthy people across ages. TCRdb passed the 5' RACE reads through MiXCR, listing each CDR3 protein once. The table records more than 1,400,000 distinct CDR3 sequences, roughly 40% of them present only once. Sequenced material: blood. The receptors originated from a woman aged 18 to 35 in good health. Both conserved end residues are part of each CDR3. Fields, in order: CDR3 protein, CDR3 DNA, J gene, clone size, V gene, D gene. D genes are given only for firm matches. Part of the rows lack a size; the others show once, few, many or a class for expanded clones.

CDR3: CASSPPPGQGADEKLFF; DNA: TGTGCCAGCTCACCACCCCCTGGGCAGGGGGCGGATGAAAAACTGTTTTTT; J: TRBJ1-4; size: NA; V: TRBV18; D: TRBD1
CDR3: CASSQHKDRSPYDEQFF; DNA: TGCGCCAGCAGCCAACACAAAGACAGGTCTCCCTACGATGAGCAGTTCTTC; J: TRBJ2-1; size: NA; V: TRBV4-1; D: NA
CDR3: CASSQGGRTGKNEQYF; DNA: TGTGCCAGCAGCCAAGGGGGCCGGACAGGGAAGAACGAGCAGTACTTC; J: TRBJ2-7; size: NA; V: TRBV4-2; D: TRBD1
CDR3: CASSYSHTGGSIAKNIQYF; DNA: TGTGCCAGCAGTTACTCTCATACGGGGGGAAGTATAGCCAAAAACATTCAGTACTTC; J: TRBJ2-4; size: NA; V: TRBV6-5; D: TRBD2
CDR3: CATSEASGLAGNTQYF; DNA: TGTGCCACCAGTGAGGCATCCGGACTAGCAGGAAATACGCAGTATTTT; J: TRBJ2-3; size: NA; V: TRBV24-1; D: TRBD2
CDR3: CASSPRTSGRVDEQFF; DNA: TGTGCCAGTAGTCCAAGGACTAGCGGGAGGGTCGATGAGCAGTTCTTC; J: TRBJ2-1; size: few; V: TRBV19; D: TRBD2
CDR3: CSARETTSNYGYTF; DNA: TGCAGTGCTAGAGAGACGACATCCAACTATGGCTACACCTTC; J: TRBJ1-2; size: NA; V: TRBV20-1; D: NA
CDR3: CASGGRGDYEQYF; DNA: TGCGCCAGCGGTGGGCGGGGGGACTACGAGCAGTACTTC; J: TRBJ2-7; size: few; V: TRBV4-1; D: TRBD2
CDR3: CASSSAGQGVLQLESDTQYF; DNA: TGTGCCAGCAGTTCGGCGGGACAGGGTGTACTCCAACTCGAATCAGATACGCAGTATTTT; J: TRBJ2-3; size: NA; V: TRBV12-3/TRBV12-4; D: TRBD1
CDR3: CSARGGQSSPYEQYF; DNA: TGCAGTGCTAGGGGGGGACAGAGTAGCCCCTACGAGCAGTACTTC; J: TRBJ2-7; size: NA; V: TRBV20-1; D: NA
CDR3: CAISQQGIEQYF; DNA: TGTGCCATCAGTCAACAGGGGATCGAGCAGTACTTC; J: TRBJ2-7; size: NA; V: TRBV10-3; D: TRBD1
CDR3: CASSQFSGRANEQFF; DNA: TGTGCCAGCAGCCAATTCAGCGGGAGGGCCAATGAGCAGTTCTTC; J: TRBJ2-1; size: NA; V: TRBV3-1; D: TRBD2
CDR3: CASSWTSADNEQFF; DNA: TGTGCCAGCAGTTGGACTAGCGCAGACAATGAGCAGTTCTTC; J: TRBJ2-1; size: few; V: TRBV2; D: TRBD2
CDR3: CASSAFWEGFYEQYF; DNA: TGTGCCAGCAGTGCCTTTTGGGAGGGGTTCTACGAGCAGTACTTC; J: TRBJ2-7; size: few; V: TRBV6-5; D: TRBD2
CDR3: CASSYVGRIPQYF; DNA: TGTGCCAGCAGTTACGTCGGGCGCATCCCCCAGTACTTC; J: TRBJ2-5; size: few; V: TRBV6-5; D: NA
CDR3: CSAYRTGVNEQYF; DNA: TGCAGTGCTTACCGGACAGGCGTGAACGAGCAGTACTTC; J: TRBJ2-7; size: few; V: TRBV20-1; D: TRBD1
CDR3: CASSHQQSAVYNEQFF; DNA: TGCGCCAGCAGCCATCAACAGTCGGCGGTCTACAATGAGCAGTTCTTC; J: TRBJ2-1; size: NA; V: TRBV4-1; D: NA
CDR3: CATSYRATNEKLFF; DNA: TGTGCCACCTCCTACCGGGCAACTAATGAAAAACTGTTTTTT; J: TRBJ1-4; size: few; V: TRBV7-9; D: NA
CDR3: CASNQGAASYGYTF; DNA: TGTGCCAGCAATCAGGGGGCCGCGTCCTATGGCTACACCTTC; J: TRBJ1-2; size: few; V: TRBV12-3/TRBV12-4; D: TRBD1
CDR3: CASSYTWDSTDTQYF; DNA: TGTGCCAGCAGTTACACCTGGGACAGCACAGATACGCAGTATTTT; J: TRBJ2-3; size: NA; V: TRBV6-5; D: NA
CDR3: CAISESVGSQETQYF; DNA: TGTGCCATCAGTGAGTCGGTCGGCTCTCAAGAGACCCAGTACTTC; J: TRBJ2-5; size: few; V: TRBV10-3; D: NA
CDR3: CASSQLEGRGDTGELFF; DNA: TGTGCCAGCAGCCAACTAGAAGGGCGGGGGGACACCGGGGAGCTGTTTTTT; J: TRBJ2-2; size: NA; V: TRBV14; D: TRBD2